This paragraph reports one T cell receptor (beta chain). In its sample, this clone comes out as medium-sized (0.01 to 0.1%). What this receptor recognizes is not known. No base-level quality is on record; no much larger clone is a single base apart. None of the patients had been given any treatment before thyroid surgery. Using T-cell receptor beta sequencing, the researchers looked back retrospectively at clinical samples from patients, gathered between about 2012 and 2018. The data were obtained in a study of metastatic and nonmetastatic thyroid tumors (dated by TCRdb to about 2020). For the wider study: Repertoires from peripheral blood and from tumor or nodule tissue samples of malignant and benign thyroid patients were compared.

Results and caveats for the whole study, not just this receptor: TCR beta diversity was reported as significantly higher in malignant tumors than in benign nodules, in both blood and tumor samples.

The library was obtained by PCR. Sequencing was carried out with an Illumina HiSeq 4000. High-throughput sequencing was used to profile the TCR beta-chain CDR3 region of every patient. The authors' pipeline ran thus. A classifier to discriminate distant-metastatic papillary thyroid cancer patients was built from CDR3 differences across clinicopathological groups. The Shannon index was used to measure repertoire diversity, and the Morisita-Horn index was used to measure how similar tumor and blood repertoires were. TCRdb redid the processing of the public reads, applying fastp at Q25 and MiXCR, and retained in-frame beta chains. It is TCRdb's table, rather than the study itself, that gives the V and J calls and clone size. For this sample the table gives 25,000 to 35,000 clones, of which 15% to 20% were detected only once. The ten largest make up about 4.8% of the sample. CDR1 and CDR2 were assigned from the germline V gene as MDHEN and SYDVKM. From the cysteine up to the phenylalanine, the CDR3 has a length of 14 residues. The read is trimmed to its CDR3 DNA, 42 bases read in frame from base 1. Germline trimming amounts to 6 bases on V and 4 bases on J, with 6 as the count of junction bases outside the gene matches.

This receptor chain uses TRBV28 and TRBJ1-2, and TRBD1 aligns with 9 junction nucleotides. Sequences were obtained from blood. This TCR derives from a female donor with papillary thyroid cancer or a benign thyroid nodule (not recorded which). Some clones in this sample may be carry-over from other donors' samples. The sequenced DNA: TGTGCCAGCAGACGGACAGGGGACCCCTATGGCTACACCTTC. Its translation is CASRRTGDPYGYTF.